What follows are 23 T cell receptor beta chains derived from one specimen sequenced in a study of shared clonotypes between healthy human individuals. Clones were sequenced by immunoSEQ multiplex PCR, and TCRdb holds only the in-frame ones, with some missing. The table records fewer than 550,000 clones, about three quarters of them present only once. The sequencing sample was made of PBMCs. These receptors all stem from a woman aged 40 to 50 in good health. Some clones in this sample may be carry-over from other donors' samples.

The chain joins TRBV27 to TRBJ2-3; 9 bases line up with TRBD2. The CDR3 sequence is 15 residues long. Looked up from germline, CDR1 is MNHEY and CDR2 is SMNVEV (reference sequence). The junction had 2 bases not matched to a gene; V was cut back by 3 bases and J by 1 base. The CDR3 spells CASSFWTSGTDTQYF. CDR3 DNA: TGTGCCAGCAGTTTTTGGACTAGCGGCACAGATACGCAGTATTTT.

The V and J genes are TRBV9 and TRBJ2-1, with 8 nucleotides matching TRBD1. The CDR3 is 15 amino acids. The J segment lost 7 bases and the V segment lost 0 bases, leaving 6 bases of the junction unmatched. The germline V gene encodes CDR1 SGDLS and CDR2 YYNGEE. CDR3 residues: CASSVGGTGGNEQFF. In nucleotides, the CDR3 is TGTGCCAGCAGCGTAGGGGGGACAGGCGGGAATGAGCAGTTCTTC. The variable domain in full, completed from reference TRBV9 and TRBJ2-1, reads DSGVTQTPKHLITATGQRVTLRCSPRSGDLSVYWYQQSLDQGLQFLIQYYNGEERAKGNILERFSAQQFPDLHSELNLSSLELGDSALYFCASSVGGTGGNEQFFGPGTRLTVL.

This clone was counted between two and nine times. CDR3 amino acids: CASSFLAGGPSSYNEQFF. CDR3 DNA sequence: TGTGCCAGCAGCTTCCTAGCGGGAGGGCCAAGCTCCTACAATGAGCAGTTCTTC. This chain uses TRBV7-2 with TRBJ2-1; 12 nucleotides line up with TRBD2. CDR1 and CDR2 from the germline V gene are SGHTA and FQGNSA. Unmatched junction bases numbered 6, after V lost 3 bases and J lost 0 bases. This CDR3 is built from 18 residues.

Written as DNA, the CDR3 is TGTGCCAGCAGCCTAGATAGGGGTGACGAGCAGTACTTC. This gives the protein CASSLDRGDEQYF. The V and J genes are TRBV7-7 and TRBJ2-7; possible D gene TRBD1, 5 bases. Trimming left V 5 bases short and J 5 bases short, with 13 bases between. Germline V gives CDR1 SSHAT, CDR2 FNYEAQ (reference sequence). The length of the CDR3 is 13 residues.

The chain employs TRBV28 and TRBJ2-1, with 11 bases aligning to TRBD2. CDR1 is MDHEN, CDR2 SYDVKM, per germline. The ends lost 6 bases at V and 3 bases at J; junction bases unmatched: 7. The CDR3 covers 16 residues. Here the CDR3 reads CASRFSGRAIYNEQFF. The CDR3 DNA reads TGTGCCAGCAGATTTAGCGGGAGGGCCATCTACAATGAGCAGTTCTTC.

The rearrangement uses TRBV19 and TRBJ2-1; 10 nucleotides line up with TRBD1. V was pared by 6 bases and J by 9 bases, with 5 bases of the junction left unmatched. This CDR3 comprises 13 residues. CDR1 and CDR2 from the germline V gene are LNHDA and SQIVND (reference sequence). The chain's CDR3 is CASSRQGAGEQFF. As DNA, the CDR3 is TGTGCCAGTAGCCGACAGGGGGCAGGTGAGCAGTTCTTC.

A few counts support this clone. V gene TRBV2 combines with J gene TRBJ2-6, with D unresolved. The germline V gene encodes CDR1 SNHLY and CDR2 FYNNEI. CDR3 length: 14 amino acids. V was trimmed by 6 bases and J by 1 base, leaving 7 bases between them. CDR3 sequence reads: CASRVVSGANVLTF. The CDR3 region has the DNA TGTGCCAGCAGGGTGGTTTCTGGGGCCAACGTCCTGACTTTC.

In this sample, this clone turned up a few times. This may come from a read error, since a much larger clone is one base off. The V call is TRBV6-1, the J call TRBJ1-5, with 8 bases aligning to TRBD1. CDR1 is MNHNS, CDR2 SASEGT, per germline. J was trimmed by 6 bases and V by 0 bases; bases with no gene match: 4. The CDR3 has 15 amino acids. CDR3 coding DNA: TGTGCCAGCAGTGAAGCGCAGGGGGCGGGTCAGCCCCAGCATTTT. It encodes CASSEAQGAGQPQHF.

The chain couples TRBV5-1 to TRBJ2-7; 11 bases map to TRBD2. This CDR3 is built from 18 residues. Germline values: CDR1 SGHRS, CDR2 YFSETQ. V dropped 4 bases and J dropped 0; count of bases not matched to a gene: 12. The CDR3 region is CASSPGASGRITSYEQYF. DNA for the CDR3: TGCGCCAGCAGCCCCGGGGCTAGCGGGAGGATAACCTCCTACGAGCAGTACTTC.

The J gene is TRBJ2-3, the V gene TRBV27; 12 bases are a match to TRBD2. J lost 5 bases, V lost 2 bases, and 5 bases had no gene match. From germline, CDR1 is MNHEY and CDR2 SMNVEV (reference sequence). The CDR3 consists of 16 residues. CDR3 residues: CASSLGVGLAGDTQYF. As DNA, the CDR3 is TGTGCCAGCAGTTTAGGAGTGGGACTAGCGGGAGATACGCAGTATTTT.

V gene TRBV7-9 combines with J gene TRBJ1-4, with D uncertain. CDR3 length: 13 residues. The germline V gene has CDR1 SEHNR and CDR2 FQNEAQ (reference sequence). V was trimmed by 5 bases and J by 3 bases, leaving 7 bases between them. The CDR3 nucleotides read TGTGCCAGCAGCCGCGGCTCTAATGAAAAACTGTTTTTT. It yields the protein CASSRGSNEKLFF.

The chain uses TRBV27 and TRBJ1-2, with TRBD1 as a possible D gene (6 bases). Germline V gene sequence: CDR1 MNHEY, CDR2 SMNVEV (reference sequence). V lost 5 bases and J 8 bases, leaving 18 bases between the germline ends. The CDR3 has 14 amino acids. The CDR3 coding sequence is TGTGCCAGCAGTCCGAATGACAGGACTAGGGGCTACACCTTC. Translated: CASSPNDRTRGYTF.

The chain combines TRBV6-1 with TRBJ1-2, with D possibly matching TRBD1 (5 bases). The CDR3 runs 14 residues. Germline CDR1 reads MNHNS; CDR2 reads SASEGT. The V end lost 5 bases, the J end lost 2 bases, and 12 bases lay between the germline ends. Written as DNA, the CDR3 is TGTGCCAGCAGTCTCCGGGACGGAAACTATGGCTACACCTTC. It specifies CASSLRDGNYGYTF.

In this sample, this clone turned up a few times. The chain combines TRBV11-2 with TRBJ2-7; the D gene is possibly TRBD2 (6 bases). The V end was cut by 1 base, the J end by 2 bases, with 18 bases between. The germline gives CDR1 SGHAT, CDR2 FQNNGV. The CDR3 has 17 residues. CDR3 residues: CASSLVARAGRTYEQYF. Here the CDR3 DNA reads TGTGCCAGCAGCTTAGTTGCGAGGGCGGGAAGAACCTACGAGCAGTACTTC.

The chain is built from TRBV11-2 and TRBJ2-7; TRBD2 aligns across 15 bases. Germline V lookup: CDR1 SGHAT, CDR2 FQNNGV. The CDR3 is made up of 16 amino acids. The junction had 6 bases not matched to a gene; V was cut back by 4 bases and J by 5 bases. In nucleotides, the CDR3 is TGTGCCAGCAGCTCGGGACTAGCGGGAGGAGCCAACGAGCAGTACTTC. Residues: CASSSGLAGGANEQYF.

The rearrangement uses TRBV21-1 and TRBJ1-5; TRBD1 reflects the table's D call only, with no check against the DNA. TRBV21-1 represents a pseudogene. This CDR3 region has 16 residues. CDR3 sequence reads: CASSGAYRGRNQPQHF. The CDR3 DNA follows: TGTGCCAGCAGCGGGGCTTACAGGGGGCGAAATCAGCCCCAGCATTTT.

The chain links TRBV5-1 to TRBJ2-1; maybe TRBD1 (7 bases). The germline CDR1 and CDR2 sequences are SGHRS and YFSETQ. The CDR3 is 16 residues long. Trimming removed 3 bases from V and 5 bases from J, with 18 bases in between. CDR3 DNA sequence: TGCGCCAGCAGCTCAGGGGGGATACCGGGGAACAATGAGCAGTTCTTC. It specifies CASSSGGIPGNNEQFF.

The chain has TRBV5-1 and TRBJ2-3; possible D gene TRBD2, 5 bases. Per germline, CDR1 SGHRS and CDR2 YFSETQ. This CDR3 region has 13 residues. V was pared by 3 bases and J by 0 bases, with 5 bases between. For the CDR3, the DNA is TGCGCCAGCAGCTGGGAGAGCACAGATACGCAGTATTTT. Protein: CASSWESTDTQYF. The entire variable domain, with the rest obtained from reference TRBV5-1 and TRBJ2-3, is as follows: KAGVTQTPRYLIKTRGQQVTLSCSPISGHRSVSWYQQTPGQGLQFLFEYFSETQRNKGNFPGRFSGRQFSNSRSEMNVSTLELGDSALYLCASSWESTDTQYFGPGTRLTVL.

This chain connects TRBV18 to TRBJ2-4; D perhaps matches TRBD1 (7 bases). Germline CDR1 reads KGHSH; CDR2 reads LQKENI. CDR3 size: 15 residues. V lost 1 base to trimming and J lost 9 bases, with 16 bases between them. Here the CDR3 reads CASSPLQGGQSIQYF. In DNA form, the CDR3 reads TGTGCCAGCTCACCACTTCAGGGGGGACAGAGCATTCAGTACTTC.

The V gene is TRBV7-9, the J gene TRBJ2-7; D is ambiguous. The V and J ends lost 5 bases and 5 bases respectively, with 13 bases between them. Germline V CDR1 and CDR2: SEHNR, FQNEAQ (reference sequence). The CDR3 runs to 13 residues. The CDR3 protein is CASSAGRSDEQYF. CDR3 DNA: TGTGCCAGCAGCGCTGGACGGTCCGACGAGCAGTACTTC.

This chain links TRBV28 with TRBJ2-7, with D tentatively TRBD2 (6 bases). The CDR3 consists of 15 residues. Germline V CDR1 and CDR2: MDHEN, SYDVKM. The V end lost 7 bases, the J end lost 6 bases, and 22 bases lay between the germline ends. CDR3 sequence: CASTLSGRTRGEQYF. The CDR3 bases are TGTGCCAGCACCCTCTCCGGGAGAACTAGGGGCGAGCAGTACTTC.

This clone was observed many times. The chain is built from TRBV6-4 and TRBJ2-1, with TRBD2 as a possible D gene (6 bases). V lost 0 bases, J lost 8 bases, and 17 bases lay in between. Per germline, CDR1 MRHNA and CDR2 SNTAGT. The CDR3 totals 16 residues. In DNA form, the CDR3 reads TGTGCCAGCAGTGACTCCATGGCGGGACCTACGGATGAGCAGTTCTTC. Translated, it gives CASSDSMAGPTDEQFF.

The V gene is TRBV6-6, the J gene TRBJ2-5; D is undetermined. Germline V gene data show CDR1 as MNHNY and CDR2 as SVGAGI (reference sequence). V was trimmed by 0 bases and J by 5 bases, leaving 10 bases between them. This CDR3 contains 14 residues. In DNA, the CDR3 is TGTGCCAGCAGTTACTCCCCTACAATTGAGACCCAGTACTTC. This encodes CASSYSPTIETQYF.